What follows are 27 T cell receptor beta chains derived from one specimen sequenced in a study of blood T cell repertoires in COVID-19. This table comes from immunoSEQ multiplex PCR, and its TCRdb copy is limited to in-frame clones, with some not included. The repertoire has roughly 140,000 clones, 70% to 90% of them found once; the top ten carry roughly 1.2%. The material sequenced was PBMCs or T cells enriched from blood (not recorded which). Receptors originate from a woman in her twenties or thirties with acute COVID-19.

Concerning this clone: The same CDR3 arises from other DNA sequences in this sample as well. The V call is TRBV28, the J call TRBJ1-2, with a weak D call TRBD1 (6 bases). The CDR3 sequence is 12 residues long. Germline CDR1 is MDHEN and CDR2 is SYDVKM. Trimming took off 4 bases at V and 7 bases at J, with 10 bases between the two ends. CDR3 sequence reads: CASSSQGAGYTF. The CDR3 DNA is TGTGCCAGCAGTTCACAGGGCGCTGGCTACACCTTC.

V usage is TRBV6-1 and J usage is TRBJ2-1, with TRBD1 matching over 7 bases. With 0 bases clipped from V and 13 bases from J, the junction kept 12 bases outside the gene matches. Germline V gene sequence: CDR1 MNHNS, CDR2 SASEGT. The CDR3 extends over 15 amino acids. The CDR3 DNA is TGTGCCAGCAGTGAAGCTCCAGGACAGGCCACCGAACAGTTCTTC. Protein product: CASSEAPGQATEQFF.

The chain combines TRBV3-1 (or the pseudogene TRBV3-2) with TRBJ2-7, with D possibly matching TRBD1 (8 bases). The length of the CDR3 is 16 residues. CDR1 and CDR2 (germline): LGHDT, YNNKEL (reference sequence). Trimming removed 0 bases at V and 4 bases at J, with 16 bases between. The CDR3 DNA reads as TGTGCCAGCAGCCAAGATCGGGGGGACAGGAATTACGAGCAGTACTTC. It encodes CASSQDRGDRNYEQYF.

The chain recombines TRBV29-1 with TRBJ1-1; 8 bases align to TRBD1. Germline V gene sequence: CDR1 SQVTM, CDR2 ANQGSEA. CDR3 size: 13 residues. The V segment lost 1 base and the J segment 8 bases; nucleotides outside the gene matches: 6. CDR3 sequence: CSVEGTGKMEAFF. The CDR3 bases are TGCAGCGTTGAAGGGACAGGGAAGATGGAAGCTTTCTTT.

This chain connects TRBV11-3 to TRBJ2-2; 8 bases match TRBD1. The V and J ends lost 3 bases and 4 bases, in that order; junction bases with no gene match: 10. The CDR3 length is 17 residues. CDR1 and CDR2 from the germline V gene are SGHNT and YENEEA. The CDR3 sequence: CASSFGRQGLGTGELFF. CDR3 DNA sequence: TGTGCCAGCAGCTTTGGTAGACAGGGGTTGGGCACCGGGGAGCTGTTTTTT.

The chain uses TRBV28 and TRBJ2-7, with 9 bases that match TRBD1. Germline V lookup: CDR1 MDHEN, CDR2 SYDVKM. Trimming at V came to 4 bases and at J to 0 bases, leaving 7 bases not matched to a gene. This CDR3 spans 16 amino acids. CDR3 residues: CASSSIPGQGSYEQYF. The CDR3 DNA sequence: TGTGCCAGCAGTTCCATACCGGGACAGGGCTCCTACGAGCAGTACTTC.

V is TRBV20-1 and J is TRBJ2-7, with D possibly matching TRBD2 (6 bases). Germline assignment: CDR1 DFQATT and CDR2 SNEGSKA (reference sequence). The V end was cut by 3 bases, the J end by 3 bases, with 18 bases between. The CDR3 runs 15 residues. The CDR3: CSASDGTRVNYEQYF. CDR3 nucleotide sequence: TGCAGTGCTAGTGATGGGACTCGGGTCAACTACGAGCAGTACTTC.

This chain joins TRBV28 and TRBJ1-4; no reliable D call. V shed 4 bases and J shed 5 bases, with 14 bases lying between them. Per the germline V gene, CDR1 is MDHEN and CDR2 is SYDVKM. CDR3 size: 15 residues. The CDR3 region has the DNA TGTGCCAGCAGTTACCAGTGGGTCGGGAATGAAAAACTGTTTTTT. It is translated as CASSYQWVGNEKLFF.

The chain recombines TRBV6-5 with TRBJ1-6; D unresolved. V lost 5 bases and J lost 7, with 6 bases in between. CDR3 size: 12 residues. Looked up from germline, CDR1 is MNHEY and CDR2 is SVGAGI. The CDR3 here is CASSPPNSPLHF. The CDR3 nucleotides read TGTGCCAGCAGTCCTCCCAATTCACCCCTCCACTTT.

The gene calls are TRBV7-9 and TRBJ1-2, with D perhaps matching TRBD1 (5 bases). Trimming shortened V by 0 bases and J by 3 bases, and 11 bases separated the two germline ends. This CDR3 spans 15 amino acids. Germline CDR1 is SEHNR and CDR2 is FQNEAQ (reference sequence). The CDR3 nucleotides are TGTGCCAGCAGCTTAGCAGGGGTAGGCGACTATGGCTACACCTTC. Translating it yields CASSLAGVGDYGYTF.

This chain uses TRBV9 with TRBJ1-2; no firm D call. The V end lost 0 bases, the J end lost 2 bases, and 5 bases lay between the germline ends. The germline V gene encodes CDR1 SGDLS and CDR2 YYNGEE. The CDR3 covers 13 residues. The CDR3 DNA follows: TGTGCCAGCAGCGTAGCCCAGAACTATGGCTACACCTTC. This sequence encodes CASSVAQNYGYTF.

The CDR3 protein is CASSLLDYYEQYF. The CDR3 DNA is TGTGCCAGCAGTTTACTAGATTACTACGAGCAGTACTTC. The chain is built from TRBV28 and TRBJ2-7, with no clear D. This CDR3 is built from 13 residues. Germline V lookup: CDR1 MDHEN, CDR2 SYDVKM. Trimming stripped 2 bases from V and 3 bases from J, with 8 bases between.

The chain joins TRBV6-5 to TRBJ2-1, with 7 bases lining up with TRBD2. Germline V gene data show CDR1 as MNHEY and CDR2 as SVGAGI. The CDR3 spans 12 residues. Trimming took 6 bases from V and 6 from J; bases not matched to a gene: 2. The CDR3 is CASRRTSNEQFF. The DNA for the CDR3 is TGTGCCAGCAGAAGGACTAGCAATGAGCAGTTCTTC.

The gene calls are TRBV6-2 or TRBV6-3 and TRBJ1-5; D remains ambiguous. V lost 3 bases and J 3 bases, leaving 6 bases between the germline ends. Germline values: CDR1 MNHEY, CDR2 SVGEGT. The CDR3 sequence is 13 residues long. This CDR3 is CASSYQSNQPQHF. CDR3 DNA sequence: TGTGCCAGCAGTTATCAGTCCAATCAGCCCCAGCATTTT.

There are a few counts of this clone. The chain carries TRBV30 and TRBJ2-5; 8 bases match TRBD1. The CDR3 is made up of 13 amino acids. The germline CDR1 and CDR2 sequences are GTSNPN and SVGIG (reference sequence). The V gene end was trimmed by 4 bases and the J gene end by 3 bases; junction bases not matched to a gene: 4. CDR3 region: CAWIGQGEETQYF. The CDR3 coding sequence is TGTGCCTGGATCGGACAGGGTGAAGAGACCCAGTACTTC.

The rearrangement joins TRBV28 to TRBJ2-3; D is perhaps TRBD1 (6 bases). Trimming took off 7 bases at V and 1 base at J, with 15 bases between the two ends. The CDR3 sequence is 15 residues long. CDR1 is MDHEN and CDR2 is SYDVKM in the germline V gene. This CDR3 reads CASTYGGSRTDTQYF. For the CDR3, the DNA is TGTGCCAGCACCTATGGGGGCTCCCGCACAGATACGCAGTATTTT.

The chain links TRBV5-4 to TRBJ2-1; TRBD2 matches 9 bases. V shed 0 bases and J 9 bases; nucleotides not matched to a gene: 10. Looked up from germline, CDR1 is SGHNT and CDR2 is YYREEE (reference sequence). The CDR3 is 16 residues long. CDR3 in amino acids: CASSLEGGRGLSEQFF. CDR3 sequence (DNA): TGTGCCAGCAGCTTGGAGGGCGGGAGGGGACTCAGTGAGCAGTTCTTC.

This clone counts as medium-sized (0.01 to 0.1%). This chain uses TRBV5-4 with TRBJ1-2; 8 bases match TRBD1. V lost 4 bases, J lost 2 bases, and 16 bases stayed unmatched. The CDR3 loop spans 18 amino acids. Germline V lookup: CDR1 SGHNT, CDR2 YYREEE (reference sequence). CDR3 sequence (DNA): TGTGCCAGCAGCACCGGCAAAGCAGTCCAGGGGGCCAACTATGGCTACACCTTC. Translation: CASSTGKAVQGANYGYTF.

CDR3: CASSSDMAYGYTF. As DNA, the CDR3 is TGTGCCAGCAGCTCTGACATGGCTTATGGCTACACCTTC. V is TRBV7-8 and J is TRBJ1-2; D is uncertain. Trimming cost V 4 bases and J 5 bases, with 11 bases left between them. Germline CDR1 is SGHVS and CDR2 is FQNEAQ. The CDR3 is 13 residues long. Filled out from reference TRBV7-8 and TRBJ1-2, the complete variable domain reads GAGVSQSPRYKVAKRGQDVALRCDPISGHVSLFWYQQALGQGPEFLTYFQNEAQLDKSGLPSDRFFAERPEGSVSTLKIQRTQQEDSAVYLCASSSDMAYGYTFGSGTRLTVV.

The rearrangement uses TRBV5-3 and TRBJ1-3, with D unclear. TRBV5-3 has ORF status, its function being uncertain. The CDR3 runs 12 residues. Trimming removed 5 bases at V and 2 bases at J, with 5 bases between. The CDR3 bases are TGTGCCAGAAGTGAGGCTGGAAACACCATATATTTT. This encodes CARSEAGNTIYF.

The J gene is TRBJ2-7, the V gene TRBV29-1; 8 nucleotides align to TRBD1. V dropped 6 bases and J dropped 2; count of bases not matched to a gene: 6. The germline CDR1 and CDR2 sequences are SQVTM and ANQGSEA. The CDR3 loop spans 13 amino acids. CDR3 loop: CSVDGQGPYEQYF. The CDR3 DNA follows: TGCAGCGTAGATGGACAGGGCCCCTACGAGCAGTACTTC.

The chain is built from TRBV19 and TRBJ2-4; D is possibly TRBD1 (6 bases). Germline CDR1 reads LNHDA; CDR2 reads SQIVND (reference sequence). V was shortened by 6 bases and J by 5 bases, with 11 bases between the two germline ends. The CDR3 has 13 amino acids. The CDR3 nucleotides are TGTGCCAGTAGACAGGGCCCCCAAAACATTCAGTACTTC. Translation: CASRQGPQNIQYF.

The chain is built from TRBV28 and TRBJ2-3; 10 bases agree with TRBD2. V trimming: 4 bases; J trimming: 0 bases; junction bases outside the gene matches: 22. This CDR3 is built from 22 residues. The germline CDR1 and CDR2 sequences are MDHEN and SYDVKM. CDR3 loop: CASSSPAPKREGPLDSTDTQYF. In nucleotides, the CDR3 is TGTGCCAGCAGTTCCCCGGCCCCCAAGCGGGAGGGCCCTCTGGATAGCACAGATACGCAGTATTTT.

The chain is built from TRBV27 and TRBJ1-3; D is unresolved. V was trimmed by 8 bases and J by 4 bases, leaving 6 bases between them. The CDR3 runs 11 residues. The germline CDR1 and CDR2 sequences are MNHEY and SMNVEV (reference sequence). CDR3 sequence reads: CASARGNTIYF. DNA for the CDR3: TGTGCCAGCGCGCGCGGAAACACCATATATTTT.

CDR3 sequence (DNA): TGCGCCAGCAGTCAATCGACAGGGTATAATTCACCCCTCCACTTT. Its protein product is CASSQSTGYNSPLHF. The J gene is TRBJ1-6, the V gene TRBV23-1, with TRBD1 matching over 7 bases. TRBV23-1 has ORF status, its function being uncertain. Germline trimming cut 0 bases from V and 4 bases from J; bases unmatched to any gene: 0. The CDR3 length is 15 residues.

This clone has a single count. This sequence joins TRBV30 and TRBJ2-7, with a possible D match to TRBD1 (6 bases). The CDR3 totals 13 residues. Germline values: CDR1 GTSNPN, CDR2 SVGIG (reference sequence). V lost 1 base and J 5 bases, leaving 12 bases between the germline ends. CDR3 in amino acids: CAWSEGWGHEQYF. The CDR3 DNA reads as TGTGCCTGGAGTGAGGGGTGGGGGCACGAGCAGTACTTC.

The chain recombines TRBV13 with TRBJ2-5, with D possibly matching TRBD1 (6 bases). Germline V CDR1 and CDR2: PRHDT, FYEKMQ (reference sequence). The CDR3 covers 14 residues. V lost 5 bases and J lost 5, with 15 bases in between. CDR3 loop: CASSRLTQGETQYF. The CDR3, as DNA: TGTGCCAGCAGCCGTCTGACCCAGGGGGAGACCCAGTACTTC.